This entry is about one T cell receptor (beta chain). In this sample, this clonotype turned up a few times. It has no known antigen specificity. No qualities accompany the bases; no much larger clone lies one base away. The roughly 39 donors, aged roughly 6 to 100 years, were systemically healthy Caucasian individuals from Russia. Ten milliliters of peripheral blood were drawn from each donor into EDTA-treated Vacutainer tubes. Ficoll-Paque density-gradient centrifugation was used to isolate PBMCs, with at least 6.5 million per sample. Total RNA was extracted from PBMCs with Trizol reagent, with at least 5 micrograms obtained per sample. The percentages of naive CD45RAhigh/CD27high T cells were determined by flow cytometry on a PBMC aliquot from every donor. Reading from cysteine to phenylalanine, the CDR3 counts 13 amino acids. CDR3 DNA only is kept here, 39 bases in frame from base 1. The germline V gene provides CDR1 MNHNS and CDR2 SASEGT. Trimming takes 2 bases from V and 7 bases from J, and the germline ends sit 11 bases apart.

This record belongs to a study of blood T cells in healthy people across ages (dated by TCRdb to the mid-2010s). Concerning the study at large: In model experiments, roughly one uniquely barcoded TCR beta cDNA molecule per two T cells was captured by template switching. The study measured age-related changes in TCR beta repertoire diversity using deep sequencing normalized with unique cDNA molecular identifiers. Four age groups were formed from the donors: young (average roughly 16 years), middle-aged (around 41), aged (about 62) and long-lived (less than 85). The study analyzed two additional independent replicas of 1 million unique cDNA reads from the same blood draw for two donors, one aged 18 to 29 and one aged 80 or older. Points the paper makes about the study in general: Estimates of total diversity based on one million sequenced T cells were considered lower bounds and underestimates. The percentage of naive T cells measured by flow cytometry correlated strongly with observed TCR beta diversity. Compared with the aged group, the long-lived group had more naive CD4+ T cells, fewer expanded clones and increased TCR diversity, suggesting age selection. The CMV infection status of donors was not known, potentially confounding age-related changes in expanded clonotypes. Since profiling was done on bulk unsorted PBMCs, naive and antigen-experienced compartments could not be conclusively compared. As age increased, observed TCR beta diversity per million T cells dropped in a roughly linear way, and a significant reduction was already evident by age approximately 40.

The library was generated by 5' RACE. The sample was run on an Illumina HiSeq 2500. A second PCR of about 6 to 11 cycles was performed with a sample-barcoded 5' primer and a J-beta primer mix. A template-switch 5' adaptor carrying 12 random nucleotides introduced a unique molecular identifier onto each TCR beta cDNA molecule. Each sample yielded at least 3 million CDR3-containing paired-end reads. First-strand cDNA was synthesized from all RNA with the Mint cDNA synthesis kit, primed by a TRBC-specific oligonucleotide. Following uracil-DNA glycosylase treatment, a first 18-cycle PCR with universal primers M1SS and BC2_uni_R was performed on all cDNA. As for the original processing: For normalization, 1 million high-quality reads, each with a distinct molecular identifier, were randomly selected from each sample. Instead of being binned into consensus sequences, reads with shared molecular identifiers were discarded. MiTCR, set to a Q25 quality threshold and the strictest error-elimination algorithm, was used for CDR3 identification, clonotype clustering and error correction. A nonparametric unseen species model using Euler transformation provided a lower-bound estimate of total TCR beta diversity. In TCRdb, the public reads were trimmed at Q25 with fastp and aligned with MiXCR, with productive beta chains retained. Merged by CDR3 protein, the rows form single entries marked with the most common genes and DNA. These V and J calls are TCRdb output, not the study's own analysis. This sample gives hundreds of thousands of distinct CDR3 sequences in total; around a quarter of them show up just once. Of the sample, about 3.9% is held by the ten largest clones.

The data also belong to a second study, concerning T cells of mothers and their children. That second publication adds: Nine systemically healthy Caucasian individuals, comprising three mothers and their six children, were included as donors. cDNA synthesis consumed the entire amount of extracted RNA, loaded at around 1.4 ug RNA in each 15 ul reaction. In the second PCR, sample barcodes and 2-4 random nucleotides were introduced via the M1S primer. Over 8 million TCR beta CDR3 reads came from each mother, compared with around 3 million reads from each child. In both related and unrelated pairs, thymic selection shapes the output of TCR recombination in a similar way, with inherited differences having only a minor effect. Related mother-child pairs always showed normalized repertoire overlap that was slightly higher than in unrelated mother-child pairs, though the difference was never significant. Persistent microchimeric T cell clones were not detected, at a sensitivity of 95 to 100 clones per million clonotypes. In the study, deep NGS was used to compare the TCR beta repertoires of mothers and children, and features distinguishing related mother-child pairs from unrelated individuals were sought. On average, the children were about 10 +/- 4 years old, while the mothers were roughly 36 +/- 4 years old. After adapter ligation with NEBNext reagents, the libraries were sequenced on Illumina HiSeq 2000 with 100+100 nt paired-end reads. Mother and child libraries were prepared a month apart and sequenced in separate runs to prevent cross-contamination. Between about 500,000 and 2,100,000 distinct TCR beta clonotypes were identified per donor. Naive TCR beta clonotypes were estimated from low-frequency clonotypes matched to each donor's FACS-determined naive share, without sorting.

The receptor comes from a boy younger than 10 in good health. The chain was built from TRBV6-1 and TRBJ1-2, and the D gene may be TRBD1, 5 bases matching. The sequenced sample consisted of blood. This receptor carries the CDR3 CASSERSRVGYTF. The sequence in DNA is TGTGCCAGCAGTGAAAGGTCCAGGGTTGGCTACACCTTC.